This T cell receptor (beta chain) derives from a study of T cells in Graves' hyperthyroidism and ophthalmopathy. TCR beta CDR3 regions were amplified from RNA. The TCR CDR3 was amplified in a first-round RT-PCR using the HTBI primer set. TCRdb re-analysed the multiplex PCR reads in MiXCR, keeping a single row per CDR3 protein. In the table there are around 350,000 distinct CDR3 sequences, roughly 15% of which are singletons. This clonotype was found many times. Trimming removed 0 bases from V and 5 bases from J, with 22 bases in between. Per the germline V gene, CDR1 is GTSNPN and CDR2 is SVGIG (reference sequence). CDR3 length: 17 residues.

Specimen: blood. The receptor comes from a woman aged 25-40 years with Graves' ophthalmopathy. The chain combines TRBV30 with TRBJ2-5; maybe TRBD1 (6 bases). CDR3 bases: TGTGCCTGGAGTGTATTGGGGGCGGATAAGAAAGGCGAGACCCAGTACTTC. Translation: CAWSVLGADKKGETQYF.